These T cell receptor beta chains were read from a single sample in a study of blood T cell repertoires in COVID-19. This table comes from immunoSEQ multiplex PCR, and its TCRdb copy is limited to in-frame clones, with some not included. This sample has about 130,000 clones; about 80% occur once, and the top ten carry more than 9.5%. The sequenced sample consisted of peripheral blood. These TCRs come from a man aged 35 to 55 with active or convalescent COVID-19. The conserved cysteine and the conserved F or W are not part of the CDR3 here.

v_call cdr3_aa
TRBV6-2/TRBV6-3 ASSYSIAFRGGTDTQY
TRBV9 ASSRPGERLF
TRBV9 ASSVVGGALNTEAF
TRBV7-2 ASSSYGGTQGQY
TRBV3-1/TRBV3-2 ASSQDQPGFNYGYT
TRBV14 ASSPSWTGVEKLF
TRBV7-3 ASSPGSGGKDTQY
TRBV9 ASSAETSGVSTDTQY
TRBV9 ASSANRDRGQVTEAF
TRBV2 ASSDAGSNQPQH
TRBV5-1 ASNIGREGDTQY
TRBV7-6 ASSLGRITNQPQH
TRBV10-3 AIRSLEASYEQY
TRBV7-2 ASSLSRGVDEQF
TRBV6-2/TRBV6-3 ASSYSSGGAYNEQF
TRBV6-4 ASRPRASGGARVTDTQY
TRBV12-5 ASGSGTGGIKETQY
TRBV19 ASSPTGFGQPQH
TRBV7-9 ASSYPSQPQH
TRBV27 AGGTGLLGNTIY
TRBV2 ASSLLAGDSYEQY
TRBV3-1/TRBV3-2 ASSQFEGTQY
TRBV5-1 ASKDYDREKLF
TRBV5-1 ASSLGQAFYGYT
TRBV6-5 LTGSNQPQH
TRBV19 ASSRLRGTPQDEQF
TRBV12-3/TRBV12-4 ASRPTGSETQY
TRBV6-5 ASSYAGRNQPQH
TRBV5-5 ASSLGQGMGNTEAF
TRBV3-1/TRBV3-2 ASTNGDYVGQY
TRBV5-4 ASSPTSGAPEQY
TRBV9 ASSEQVENTEAF
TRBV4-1 ASSQEAGASGGYT
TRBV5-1 ASSRPGVGEKLF
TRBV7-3 ASSPTGAGTEAF
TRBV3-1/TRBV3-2 ASSLRLGGGNEQY
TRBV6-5 AEGGQGFSEAF
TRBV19 ASSSLAGVTEQF
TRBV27 ASSPSQGRGEQY
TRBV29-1 SAQQGTGANVLT
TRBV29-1 SVETGGGEQY
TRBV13 ASSSHSWGEKLF
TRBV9 ASSVEREAVNYGYT
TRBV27 ASSLTGIGRGALDTQY
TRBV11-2 ASSWTGAGHQPQH
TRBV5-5 ASSYEGGSGISYEQY
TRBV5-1 ASFLPKMDRGFSYEQY
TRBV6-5 ASSYTKNSDEQY